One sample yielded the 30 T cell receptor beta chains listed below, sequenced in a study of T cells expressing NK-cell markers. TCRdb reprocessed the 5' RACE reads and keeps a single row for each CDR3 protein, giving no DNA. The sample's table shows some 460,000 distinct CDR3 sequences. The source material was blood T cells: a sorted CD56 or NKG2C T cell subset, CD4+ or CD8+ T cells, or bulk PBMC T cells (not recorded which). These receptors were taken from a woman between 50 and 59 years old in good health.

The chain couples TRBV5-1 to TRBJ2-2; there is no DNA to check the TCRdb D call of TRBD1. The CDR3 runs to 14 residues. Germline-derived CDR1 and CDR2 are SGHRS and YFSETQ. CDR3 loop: CASMGGPDTGELFF.

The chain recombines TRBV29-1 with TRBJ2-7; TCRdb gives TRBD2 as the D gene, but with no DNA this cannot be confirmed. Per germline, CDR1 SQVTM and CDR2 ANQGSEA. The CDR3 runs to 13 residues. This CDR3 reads CSVPKQEGYEQYF.

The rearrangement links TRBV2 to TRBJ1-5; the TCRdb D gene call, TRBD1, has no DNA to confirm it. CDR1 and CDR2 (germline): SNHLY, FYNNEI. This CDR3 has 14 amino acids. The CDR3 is CASRGDSSNQPQHF.

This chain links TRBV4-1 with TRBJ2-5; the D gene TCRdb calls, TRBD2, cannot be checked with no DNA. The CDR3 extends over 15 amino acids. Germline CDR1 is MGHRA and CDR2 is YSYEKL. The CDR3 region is CASSQVGLVKETQYF.

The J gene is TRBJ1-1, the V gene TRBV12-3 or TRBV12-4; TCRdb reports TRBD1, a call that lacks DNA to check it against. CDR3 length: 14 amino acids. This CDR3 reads CASTRGVRGTEAFF.

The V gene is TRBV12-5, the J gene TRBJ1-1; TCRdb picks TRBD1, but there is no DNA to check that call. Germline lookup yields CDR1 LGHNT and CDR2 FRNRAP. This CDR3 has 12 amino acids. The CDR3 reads CASAPLMTEAFF.

The CDR3 sequence is CASRGPRTGELFF. The chain uses TRBV12-3 or TRBV12-4 and TRBJ2-2; TCRdb reports TRBD1, a call that lacks DNA to check it against. CDR3 length: 13 residues.

CDR3 protein: CASSQETVGELFF. The rearrangement joins TRBV14 to TRBJ2-2. The CDR3 is 13 amino acids. CDR1 is SGHDN, CDR2 FVKESK, per germline.

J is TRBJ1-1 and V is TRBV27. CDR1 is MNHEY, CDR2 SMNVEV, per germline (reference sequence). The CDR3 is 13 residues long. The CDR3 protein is CASSLVGIGEAFF.

CDR3: CSARVQGELRTEAFF. V is TRBV20-1 and J is TRBJ1-1; TCRdb names TRBD1, which stays unverified in the absence of DNA. The germline CDR1 and CDR2 sequences are DFQATT and SNEGSKA (reference sequence). The CDR3 runs to 15 residues.

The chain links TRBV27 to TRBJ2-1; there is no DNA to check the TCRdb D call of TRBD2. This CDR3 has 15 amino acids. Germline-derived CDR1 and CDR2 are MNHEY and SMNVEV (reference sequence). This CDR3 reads CASSQRDSTVNEQFF.

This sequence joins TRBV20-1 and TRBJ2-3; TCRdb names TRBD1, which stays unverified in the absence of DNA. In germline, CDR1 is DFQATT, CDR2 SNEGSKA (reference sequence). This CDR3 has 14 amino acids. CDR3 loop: CSARIPGMTDTQYF.

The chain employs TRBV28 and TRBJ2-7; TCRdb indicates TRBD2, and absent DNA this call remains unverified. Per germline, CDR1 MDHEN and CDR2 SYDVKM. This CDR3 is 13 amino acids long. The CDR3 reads CASSTGPTYEQYF.

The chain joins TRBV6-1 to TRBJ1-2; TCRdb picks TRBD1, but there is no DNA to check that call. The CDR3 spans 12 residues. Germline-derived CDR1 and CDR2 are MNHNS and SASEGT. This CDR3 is CASRSGRYGYTF.

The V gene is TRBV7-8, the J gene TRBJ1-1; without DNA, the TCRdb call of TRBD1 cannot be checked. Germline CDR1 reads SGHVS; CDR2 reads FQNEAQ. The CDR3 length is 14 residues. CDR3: CASSSDRGDTEAFF.

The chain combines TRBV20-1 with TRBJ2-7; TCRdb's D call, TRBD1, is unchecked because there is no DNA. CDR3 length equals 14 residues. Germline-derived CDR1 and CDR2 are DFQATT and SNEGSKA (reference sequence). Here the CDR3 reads CSASKQTGTYEQYF.

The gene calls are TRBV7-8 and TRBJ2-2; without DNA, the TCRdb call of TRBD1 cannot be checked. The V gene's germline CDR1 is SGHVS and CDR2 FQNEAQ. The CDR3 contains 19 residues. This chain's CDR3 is CASSWRRRDRDIRTGELFF.

CDR3 protein: CASSFGNLASVARRKETQYF. The chain recombines TRBV5-1 with TRBJ2-5; TCRdb returns TRBD1, unconfirmable since there is no DNA. The germline V gene has CDR1 SGHRS and CDR2 YFSETQ. This CDR3 has 20 residues.

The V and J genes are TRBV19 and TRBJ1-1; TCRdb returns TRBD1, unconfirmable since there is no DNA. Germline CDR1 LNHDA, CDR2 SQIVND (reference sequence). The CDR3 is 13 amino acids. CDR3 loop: CASSRTGYTEAFF.

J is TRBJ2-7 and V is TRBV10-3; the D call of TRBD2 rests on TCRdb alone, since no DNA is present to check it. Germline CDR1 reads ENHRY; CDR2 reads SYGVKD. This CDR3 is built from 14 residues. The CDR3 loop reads CAIAGTSGRYEQYF.

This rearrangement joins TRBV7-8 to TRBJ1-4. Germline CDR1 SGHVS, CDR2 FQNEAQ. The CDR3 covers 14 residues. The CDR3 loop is CASSARRVVEKLFF.

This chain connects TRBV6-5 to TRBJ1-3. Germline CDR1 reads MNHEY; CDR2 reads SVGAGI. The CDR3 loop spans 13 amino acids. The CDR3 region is CASSLGPGNTIYF.

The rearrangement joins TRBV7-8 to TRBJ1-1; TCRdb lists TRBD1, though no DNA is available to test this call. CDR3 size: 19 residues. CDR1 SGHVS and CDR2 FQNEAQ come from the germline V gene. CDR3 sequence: CASSLGYLSPRTENTEAFF.

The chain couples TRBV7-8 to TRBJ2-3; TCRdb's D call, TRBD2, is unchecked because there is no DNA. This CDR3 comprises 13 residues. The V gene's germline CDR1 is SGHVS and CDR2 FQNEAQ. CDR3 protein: CASIRDSTDTQYF.

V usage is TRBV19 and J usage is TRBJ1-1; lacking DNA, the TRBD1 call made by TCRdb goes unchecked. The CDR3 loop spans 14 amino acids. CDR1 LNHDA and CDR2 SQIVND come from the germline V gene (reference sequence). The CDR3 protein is CASSIQGGNTEAFF. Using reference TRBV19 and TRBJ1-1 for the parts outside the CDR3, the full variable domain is DGGITQSPKYLFRKEGQNVTLSCEQNLNHDAMYWYRQDPGQGLRLIYYSQIVNDFQKGDIAEGYSVSREKKESFPLTVTSAQKNPTAFYLCASSIQGGNTEAFFGQGTRLTVV.

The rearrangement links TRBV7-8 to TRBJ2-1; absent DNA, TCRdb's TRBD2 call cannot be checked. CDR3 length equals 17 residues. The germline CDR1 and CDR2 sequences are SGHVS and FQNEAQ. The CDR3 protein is CASSWGLAGTSYNEQFF.

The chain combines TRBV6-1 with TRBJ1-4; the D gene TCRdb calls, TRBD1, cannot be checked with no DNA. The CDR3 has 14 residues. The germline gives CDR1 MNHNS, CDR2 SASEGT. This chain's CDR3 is CASSKGQYNEKLFF.

The CDR3: CATSIQSPACTGELFF. The chain is built from TRBV23-1 and TRBJ2-2. TRBV23-1 counts as an open reading frame of uncertain function. CDR3 length: 16 amino acids.

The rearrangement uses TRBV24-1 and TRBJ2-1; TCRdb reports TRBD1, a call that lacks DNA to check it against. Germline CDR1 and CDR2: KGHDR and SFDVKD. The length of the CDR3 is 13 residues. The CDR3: CATKGGGGNEQFF.

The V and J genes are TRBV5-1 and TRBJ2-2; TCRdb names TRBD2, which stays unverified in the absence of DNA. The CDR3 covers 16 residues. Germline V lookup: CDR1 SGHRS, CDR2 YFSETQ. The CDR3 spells CASYGLAGVSPGELFF.